The entry below gives a single TCR beta chain sequence along with its context. The antigen is not known. Germline V lookup: CDR1 SGDLS, CDR2 YYNGEE. The CDR3 has 15 amino acids. J lost 4 bases, V lost 4 bases, and 9 bases had no gene match. The entry originates in a study of resident and recirculating memory T cells in vitiligo. Study details: Each patient gave two lesional and two nonlesional epidermal shave biopsies, plus PBMCs.

Study results and caveats: TCR sequences were not conserved across biopsy sites or patients. No single dominant TCR clone appeared; lesion clonality varied.

Sequencing used immunoSEQ multiplex PCR; TCRdb keeps in-frame clones, though not all of them. Of more than 35,000 clones in the sample, 85% to 95% were seen once. Stable patients also lacked confetti depigmentation, a sign of active vitiligo. The chain joins TRBV9 to TRBJ2-7; 9 nucleotides line up with TRBD2. The sequence was obtained from a male donor with vitiligo. Sequenced input: blood. The CDR3 bases are TGTGCCAGCAGCCCCCCGCGGGGGGGGGATTACGAGCAGTACTTC. The encoded protein is CASSPPRGGDYEQYF.